These 9 T cell receptor beta chains share one sample of origin, sequenced in a study of beta chain features in type 1 diabetes. The antigens these receptors bind are not known. What was sequenced were expressed TCRB transcripts, since all of the isolated RNA had been reverse transcribed. Here immunoSEQ multiplex PCR was the method, and the copy in TCRdb shows in-frame clones only, minus some. The data show 280,000 or so clones, with 15% seen just once and less than 0.02% held by the top ten. Regarding the study as a whole: In all four CD4+ subsets, TCRB CDR3 length was significantly, moderately reduced in type 1 diabetes.

The sample taken for sequencing was naive CD4+ T cells from blood. Receptors were obtained from a man in his late teens or twenties with type 1 diabetes.

This chain joins TRBV2 and TRBJ2-2, with 9 positions matching TRBD1. Germline V gives CDR1 SNHLY, CDR2 FYNNEI. The CDR3 loop spans 15 amino acids. V trimming: 6 bases; J trimming: 1 base; junction bases outside the gene matches: 3. The CDR3 protein is CASRRDRVNTGELFF. CDR3 sequence (DNA): TGTGCCAGCAGGCGGGACAGGGTGAACACCGGGGAGCTGTTTTTT.

The chain employs TRBV11-2 and TRBJ2-4, with 9 positions matching TRBD1. This CDR3 has 13 residues. CDR1 and CDR2 from the germline V gene are SGHAT and FQNNGV. V dropped 6 bases and J dropped 8; count of bases not matched to a gene: 5. The CDR3 DNA sequence: TGTGCCAGCAGGTCGACAGGGGGGGACATTCAGTACTTC. Residues: CASRSTGGDIQYF.

This chain links TRBV7-9 with TRBJ2-7; 8 bases map to TRBD1. J gave up 0 bases and V 5 bases, and 6 bases lay outside the gene matches. Germline V gives CDR1 SEHNR, CDR2 FQNEAQ (reference sequence). The CDR3 has 15 residues. CDR3 coding DNA: TGTGCCAGCAGCCCCGGGACAGGACTCTCCTACGAGCAGTACTTC. Translating it yields CASSPGTGLSYEQYF.

V gene TRBV2 combines with J gene TRBJ2-7, with a possible D match to TRBD2 (7 bases). Germline V gene lookup returns CDR1 SNHLY and CDR2 FYNNEI. Trimming removed 5 bases from V and 4 bases from J, with 12 bases in between. CDR3 length: 13 amino acids. As DNA, the CDR3 is TGTGCCAGCAGTAACAGGGAGGGTTACGAGCAGTACTTC. Translating it yields CASSNREGYEQYF.

Remarks on this clone: In the same sample, other DNA sequences code for this CDR3. The chain recombines TRBV5-4 with TRBJ2-1; no clear D gene. V lost 2 bases and J 0 bases, leaving 9 bases between the germline ends. This CDR3 is built from 15 residues. The germline V gene has CDR1 SGHNT and CDR2 YYREEE (reference sequence). The CDR3 sequence is CASSLASSSYNEQFF. The DNA of the CDR3 is TGTGCCAGCAGCTTAGCGAGCAGCTCCTACAATGAGCAGTTCTTC.

This clone has a handful of counts. The chain uses TRBV4-1 and TRBJ2-5, with D maybe TRBD1 (6 bases). The CDR3 covers 18 residues. The germline gives CDR1 MGHRA, CDR2 YSYEKL. V lost 0 bases to trimming and J lost 1 base, with 18 bases between them. CDR3 in amino acids: CASSQDVSRGVRQETQYF. CDR3 nucleotide sequence: TGCGCCAGCAGCCAAGATGTTTCCAGGGGAGTTCGCCAAGAGACCCAGTACTTC.

The CDR3 DNA reads TGTGCCAGCAGTTTCGACAGGGGGCTAACACCCCTCCACTTT. It specifies CASSFDRGLTPLHF. V gene TRBV7-9 combines with J gene TRBJ1-6; TRBD1 matches at 10 bases. Unmatched junction bases numbered 7, after V lost 6 bases and J lost 11 bases. CDR1 and CDR2 from the germline V gene are SEHNR and FQNEAQ (reference sequence). The CDR3 spans 14 residues.

The J gene is TRBJ1-2, the V gene TRBV15; a weak D match, TRBD1 (6 bases). The CDR3 is 14 residues long. Trimming stripped 5 bases from V and 3 bases from J, with 13 bases between. CDR1 and CDR2 (germline): LNHNV, YYDKDF (reference sequence). CDR3 sequence reads: CATSSGGRDYGYTF. CDR3 bases: TGTGCCACCAGCTCCGGGGGGCGCGACTATGGCTACACCTTC.

The chain couples TRBV7-2 to TRBJ2-5; D perhaps matches TRBD1 (6 bases). CDR1 and CDR2 (germline): SGHTA, FQGNSA. The length of the CDR3 is 15 residues. V shed 1 base and J shed 4 bases, with 13 bases lying between them. The chain's CDR3 is CASSLVARGGETQYF. Written as DNA, the CDR3 is TGTGCCAGCAGCTTAGTAGCCAGGGGTGGAGAGACCCAGTACTTC.